This T cell receptor beta chain stems from a study of CD8 T cells in Susac syndrome. The RNA, about 0.5 to 1 ug, was put through reverse transcription using random hexamers. Across 54 Vbeta and 13 Jbeta, TCR beta CDR3 was amplified with immunoSEQ multiplex PCR. MiXCR was run by TCRdb on the immunoSEQ multiplex PCR reads, yielding one entry per CDR3 protein. The profile shows around 220,000 distinct CDR3 sequences, roughly nine tenths of them singletons. This clonotype was seen only once. TCR beta sequencing was performed on blood CD8+ and CD4+ T cells. TEMRA cells were enriched by FACS, and CD4+ and CD8+ T cells were negatively isolated. This CDR3 comprises 12 residues. The germline V gene encodes CDR1 GTSNPN and CDR2 SVGIG (reference sequence). V was cut by 1 base and J by 7 bases, with 10 bases left in between.

Material: CD8+ T cells from PBMCs. The V call is TRBV30, the J call TRBJ1-2; D is unresolved. The sequence derives from a human donor with multiple sclerosis. This chain's CDR3 is CAWSDPPGGYTF. The CDR3 DNA reads TGTGCCTGGAGTGACCCGCCGGGTGGCTACACCTTC.